This T cell receptor beta chain originates from a study of cytomegalovirus exposure and HLA in healthy donors. A multiplex PCR was run with 60 Vbeta primers and 13 Jbeta primers. TCRdb keeps only in-frame clones here, not all; method: immunoSEQ multiplex PCR. Of 70,000 or so clones listed, about 70% are singletons. Only a few counts were recorded for this clone. The receptor comes from a woman aged 25 to 45 in good health and CMV-seronegative. The sequencing input was PBMCs.

The CDR3 is CASSFSGGAHNEQFF. As DNA, the CDR3 is TGTGCCAGCAGCTTTAGCGGGGGGGCCCACAATGAGCAGTTCTTC. The chain joins TRBV5-8 to TRBJ2-1, with 11 positions matching TRBD2. Germline V lookup: CDR1 SGHTS, CDR2 YDEGEE. CDR3 length: 15 amino acids. V lost 2 bases, J lost 5 bases, and 3 bases stayed unmatched.